The T cell receptor (beta chain) described here comes from a study of shared clonotypes between healthy human individuals. TCRdb keeps only in-frame clones here, not all; method: immunoSEQ multiplex PCR. The repertoire holds 2,500,000 or so clones, with around 93% as singletons. The CDR3 spans 12 residues. V gave up 5 bases and J gave up 7 bases, with 12 bases separating them. Germline V gene lookup returns CDR1 LNHNV and CDR2 YYDKDF (reference sequence). The TCR originated in a man younger than 30 in good health. Some clones in this sample may be carry-over from other donors' samples. Sequencing input: naive CD4+ T cells from PBMCs. Indicated subset: CD45RA+ positively selected. V gene TRBV15 combines with J gene TRBJ2-7; weak D call: TRBD2 (6 bases). The CDR3 reads CATSRRDSEQYF. The CDR3 nucleotides read TGTGCCACCAGCCGACGGGACTCTGAGCAGTACTTC.